The 15 T cell receptor beta chains given below trace back to one sample, sequenced in a study of shared clonotypes between healthy human individuals. Repertoires were generated with immunoSEQ multiplex PCR, while TCRdb's copy carries only in-frame clones and drops some. Seen here are some 2 million clones, over 85% observed once, and the top ten hold roughly 1%. Naive CD8 cells were CD45RO-negative, positively selected for CCR7, excluding terminally differentiated effector memory CD45RA+ cells. Sequencing was done on a sample of naive CD8+ T cells sorted from blood. The receptors were sampled from a man younger than 35 in good health.

This clone appeared once. The chain recombines TRBV4-1 with TRBJ2-5; TRBD2 agrees at 9 bases. V gave up 2 bases and J gave up 1 base; unmatched junction bases: 5. CDR1 is MGHRA and CDR2 is YSYEKL in the germline V gene. There are 16 residues in the CDR3. The CDR3 nucleotides are TGCGCCAGCAGCCAACCGCGGGGGGGACCCCAAGAGACCCAGTACTTC. As protein: CASSQPRGGPQETQYF.

V gene TRBV5-4 combines with J gene TRBJ2-3; 8 nucleotides align to TRBD1. The trim removed 5 bases at V and 3 bases at J, leaving 5 bases unmatched. This CDR3 spans 14 amino acids. Germline V gene data show CDR1 as SGHNT and CDR2 as YYREEE (reference sequence). The CDR3 nucleotides are TGTGCCAGCAGGACAGGGGTCGGGACAGATACGCAGTATTTT. It encodes CASRTGVGTDTQYF.

The rearrangement links TRBV13 to TRBJ2-7; 7 bases are shared with TRBD1. The CDR3 spans 14 residues. J lost 4 bases, V lost 5 bases, and 8 bases had no gene match. CDR1 is PRHDT and CDR2 is FYEKMQ in the germline V gene (reference sequence). The CDR3 region is CASSPGTEAYEQYF. The CDR3 DNA reads as TGTGCCAGCAGCCCCGGGACAGAGGCTTACGAGCAGTACTTC.

This clone was counted once. The J gene is TRBJ2-6, the V gene TRBV10-3; possible D gene TRBD1, 5 bases. V lost 10 bases, J lost 0 bases, and 19 bases lay in between. From germline, CDR1 is ENHRY and CDR2 SYGVKD. This CDR3 spans 17 amino acids. The CDR3: CASQETERYSGANVLTF. CDR3 coding DNA: TGTGCCAGCCAAGAGACAGAAAGGTACTCTGGGGCCAACGTCCTGACTTTC.

V and J are TRBV10-1 and TRBJ2-3; D uncertain. The germline V and J ends were trimmed by 2 bases and 5 bases, with 17 bases remaining between them. The CDR3 spans 16 residues. Germline CDR1 and CDR2: WNHNN and SYGVQD (reference sequence). The CDR3 sequence: CASSEMAGGPLDTQYF. The CDR3 DNA reads TGCGCCAGCAGTGAGATGGCAGGCGGCCCCCTAGATACGCAGTATTTT.

CDR3 DNA: TGTGCCAGCAGCCGGGACAGGGGGCAAGGAGAGGACACTGAAGCTTTCTTT. Protein: CASSRDRGQGEDTEAFF. The chain recombines TRBV5-4 with TRBJ1-1; 12 nucleotides line up with TRBD1. V trimming: 4 bases; J trimming: 3 bases; junction bases outside the gene matches: 10. The CDR3 has 17 amino acids. Germline V gene sequence: CDR1 SGHNT, CDR2 YYREEE (reference sequence).

In DNA form, the CDR3 reads TGTGCCAGCAGCCAAGGTAAGGGACGCGAGAACACTGAAGCTTTCTTT. As protein: CASSQGKGRENTEAFF. The chain is built from TRBV14 and TRBJ1-1, with D perhaps matching TRBD1 (5 bases). The ends were cut back, 1 base at V and 1 base at J, with 13 bases in the middle. Germline loops: CDR1 SGHDN, CDR2 FVKESK. The CDR3 length is 16 residues.

The chain joins TRBV6-1 to TRBJ1-5, with TRBD1 matching over 9 bases. The CDR3 has 14 residues. Germline values: CDR1 MNHNS, CDR2 SASEGT. V lost 7 bases, J lost 6 bases, and 7 bases stayed unmatched. CDR3 DNA sequence: TGTGCCAGCACTAGGACAGGGGAGCCTCAGCCCCAGCATTTT. It encodes CASTRTGEPQPQHF.

The chain is built from TRBV6-5 and TRBJ2-7; the match to TRBD1 covers 9 bases. Trimming removed 4 bases from V and 4 bases from J; junction bases left unmatched: 8. The CDR3 loop spans 15 amino acids. The V gene's germline CDR1 is MNHEY and CDR2 SVGAGI. Here the CDR3 reads CASSFVFGQGYEQYF. Here the CDR3 DNA reads TGTGCCAGCAGTTTCGTATTTGGACAGGGGTACGAGCAGTACTTC.

The J gene is TRBJ2-7, the V gene TRBV27, with a tentative D call TRBD1 (6 bases). This CDR3 region has 14 residues. Germline V lookup: CDR1 MNHEY, CDR2 SMNVEV (reference sequence). V was pared by 7 bases and J by 0 bases, with 13 bases between. The CDR3, as DNA: TGTGCCAGCAAGGGCACAGGGATCTCCTACGAGCAGTACTTC. It specifies CASKGTGISYEQYF.

The CDR3 DNA reads as TGTGCCAGCAGCTTAGCGGCATGGCGGGGGGGCCTTGAGACCCAGTACTTC. Residues: CASSLAAWRGGLETQYF. The chain joins TRBV11-2 to TRBJ2-5; 9 bases are a match to TRBD2. The germline CDR1 and CDR2 sequences are SGHAT and FQNNGV. CDR3 length: 17 residues. The V gene end was trimmed by 1 base and the J gene end by 5 bases; junction bases not matched to a gene: 11.

CDR3 nucleotide sequence: TGTGCCAGTAGTACGAACTGGGATACGCAGTATTTT. The encoded protein is CASSTNWDTQYF. The genes are TRBV19 and TRBJ2-3, with no clear D. The CDR3 has 12 residues. Per germline, CDR1 LNHDA and CDR2 SQIVND (reference sequence). The V and J ends lost 4 bases and 6 bases respectively, with 8 bases between them.

Note on this clone: Other DNA sequences in this specimen translate into the identical CDR3. This chain joins TRBV27 and TRBJ2-7; D gene uncertain. The CDR3 covers 12 residues. From germline, CDR1 is MNHEY and CDR2 SMNVEV (reference sequence). The V gene lost 6 bases and the J gene lost 2 bases, with 8 bases spanning the gap. CDR3 loop: CASSGSPYEQYF. The CDR3 DNA follows: TGTGCCAGCAGCGGGTCACCCTACGAGCAGTACTTC.

As concerns this clone: At one of its ends the junction is not consistent with the germline gene, which may arise from a read error. The rearrangement links TRBV7-7 to TRBJ2-7, with 14 bases that match TRBD2. The CDR3 length is 17 residues. The germline gives CDR1 SSHAT, CDR2 FNYEAQ (reference sequence). The CDR3 bases are TGTGCTAGCAGCCCGACTAGCGGGAGGGCCAAGACCTACGAGCAGTACTTC. Protein sequence: CASSPTSGRAKTYEQYF.

Points on this clone: The same CDR3 is also encoded by other DNA sequences in this sample. The chain has TRBV19 and TRBJ2-7, with D perhaps matching TRBD1 (6 bases). Deletions cut 6 bases from V and 6 bases from J, with 21 bases between. The CDR3 is made up of 15 amino acids. Germline V gene sequence: CDR1 LNHDA, CDR2 SQIVND (reference sequence). CDR3 region: CASSPLKMGAGEQYF. CDR3 sequence (DNA): TGTGCCAGTAGCCCCCTCAAGATGGGGGCGGGCGAGCAGTACTTC.